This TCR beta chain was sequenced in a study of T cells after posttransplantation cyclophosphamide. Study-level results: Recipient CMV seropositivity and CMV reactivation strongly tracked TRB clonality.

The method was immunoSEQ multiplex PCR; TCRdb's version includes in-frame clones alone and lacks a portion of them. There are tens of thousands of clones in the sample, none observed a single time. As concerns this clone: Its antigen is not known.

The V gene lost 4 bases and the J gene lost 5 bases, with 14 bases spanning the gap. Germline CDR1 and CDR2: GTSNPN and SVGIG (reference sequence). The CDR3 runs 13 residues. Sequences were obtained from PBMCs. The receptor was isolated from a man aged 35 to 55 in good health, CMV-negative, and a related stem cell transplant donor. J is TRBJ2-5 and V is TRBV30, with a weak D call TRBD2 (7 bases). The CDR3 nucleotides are TGTGCCTGGACGGGGAGGGGGGGGGAGACCCAGTACTTC. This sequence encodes CAWTGRGGETQYF.